This TCR beta chain was identified during a study of identical twins. Study results and caveats: The conclusions drew on cross-sectional statistical analysis instead of tracking the same donors. Where out-of-frame alpha sequences were twin-shared, they showed excess low generation probability. Beta out-of-frame sequences displayed a weaker excess of sharing between twins.

A universal primer site came from template switching; cDNA carried unique molecular identifiers. TCRdb processed the 5' RACE reads anew with MiXCR; each CDR3 protein has one entry. The sample lists 570,000 or so distinct CDR3 sequences, roughly 9.9% occurring once. This clonotype was seen more than once but under ten times. Its antigen is not identified. The CDR3 loop spans 18 amino acids. Germline CDR1 MNHEY, CDR2 SVGAGI. The V gene end was trimmed by 0 bases and the J gene end by 0 bases; junction bases not matched to a gene: 0. These data were also reused for a study on yellow fever vaccine responses in identical twins.

Material for sequencing was PBMCs. The TCR originated in a young woman in good health. This rearrangement joins TRBV6-5 to TRBJ2-1; the match to TRBD2 covers 15 bases. CDR3 sequence: CASSYSGLAGGSYNEQFF. The CDR3 DNA is TGTGCCAGCAGTTACTCGGGACTAGCGGGGGGCTCCTACAATGAGCAGTTCTTC.